This T cell receptor beta chain was identified during a study of blood T cell repertoires in COVID-19. Overall study context: In each case, the material was cDNA or gDNA derived from T cells, B-cell-depleted T cells, or PBMCs.

Libraries were prepared by immunoSEQ multiplex PCR; TCRdb keeps only in-frame clonotypes and omits some of them. The table includes about 310,000 clones, around 87% detected once. CDR3 size: 15 residues. Trimming at V came to 7 bases and at J to 2 bases, leaving 8 bases not matched to a gene. Germline CDR1 is SGHTA and CDR2 is FQGNSA. Sequencing was done on a sample of peripheral blood. The genes are TRBV7-2 and TRBJ2-7; 10 positions match TRBD1. This receptor was taken from a woman aged 50 to 65 who had recovered from COVID-19. The CDR3 here is CASNTGGTGAYEQYF. The CDR3 DNA reads TGTGCCAGCAACACCGGAGGGACAGGGGCCTACGAGCAGTACTTC.